Here is one TCR beta chain with its context. The antigen is not known. The data belong to a study of Tregs in tolerant kidney transplant recipients. Broader study findings: No direct test of biological reproducibility was done here. Findings come from small patient numbers and require larger validation.

The CDR3 loop spans 14 amino acids. Looked up from germline, CDR1 is LNHDA and CDR2 is SQIVND (reference sequence). V lost 3 bases to trimming and J lost 5 bases, with 13 bases between them. Assay: immunoSEQ multiplex PCR; the TCRdb copy retains only in-frame clones and omits some. This repertoire shows about 120,000 clones, around 94% found once; its top ten account for less than 0.7%. This sequence originates from a human donor in good health. The chain joins TRBV19 to TRBJ1-1, with D perhaps TRBD1 (5 bases). The sequenced material came from CD4+ T cells from blood. CDR3 DNA sequence: TGTGCCAGTAGTATCGCAGGGTTGGGTACTGAAGCTTTCTTT. This sequence encodes CASSIAGLGTEAFF.